The 7 T cell receptor beta chains below come from one sample, sequenced in a study of T cell responses to AZD1222 COVID-19 vaccine (dated by TCRdb to about 2021). The sample's time point label, decoded: baseline before first vaccination. Library prep was done by the immunoSEQ multiplex PCR assay. The source is immuneACCESS, and TCRdb retained only in-frame sequences with V and J called. Part of the clones is not carried over; for the studies checked, unresolved V genes explain less than half of this, and the remainder is unexplained. Recorded for this sample are tens of thousands of clones; less than 90% of them occurred a single time. The ten most abundant clones make up about 7% of the sample. The sample was peripheral blood, taken on day 0 of AZD1222 vaccination. These receptors all stem from an adult in good health.

In this sample, this clone turned up once. The CDR3 DNA sequence: TGTGCCAGCAGCGACAGACAGATCTACGAGCAGTACTTC. The encoded protein is CASSDRQIYEQYF. The V gene is TRBV7-2, the J gene TRBJ2-7, with D maybe TRBD1 (5 bases). This CDR3 contains 13 residues. The V gene lost 5 bases and the J gene lost 3 bases, with 11 bases spanning the gap. Germline values: CDR1 SGHTA, CDR2 FQGNSA.

The CDR3 loop is CASSVGAAGGSYEQYF. CDR3 nucleotide sequence: TGCGCCAGCAGCGTGGGGGCGGCGGGGGGCTCCTACGAGCAGTACTTC. V usage is TRBV5-1 and J usage is TRBJ2-7; 8 nucleotides match TRBD2. The CDR3 is 16 residues long. With 4 bases clipped from V and 0 bases from J, the junction kept 9 bases outside the gene matches. The V gene's germline CDR1 is SGHRS and CDR2 YFSETQ.

This chain joins TRBV9 and TRBJ2-3, with 8 bases fitting TRBD2. The CDR3 totals 16 residues. Germline CDR1 reads SGDLS; CDR2 reads YYNGEE. V shed 0 bases and J 2 bases; nucleotides not matched to a gene: 5. CDR3 coding DNA: TGTGCCAGCAGCGTAGGGGCTAGCGGGTTCACAGATACGCAGTATTTT. This sequence encodes CASSVGASGFTDTQYF.

The chain combines TRBV6-5 with TRBJ1-2; D is undetermined. The V gene lost 6 bases and the J gene lost 4 bases, with 12 bases spanning the gap. Germline V gives CDR1 MNHEY, CDR2 SVGAGI. This CDR3 spans 13 amino acids. The CDR3 DNA follows: TGTGCCAGCAGCCCCCCGTCCGGCTATGGCTACACCTTC. Protein sequence: CASSPPSGYGYTF.

The gene calls are TRBV11-3 and TRBJ2-7, with D tentatively TRBD2 (6 bases). From germline, CDR1 is SGHNT and CDR2 YENEEA. The CDR3 extends over 12 amino acids. V was shortened by 4 bases and J by 6 bases, with 10 bases between the two germline ends. The DNA for the CDR3 is TGTGCCAGCAGCTCTGGGACTCTCGAGCAGTACTTC. This encodes CASSSGTLEQYF.

The rearrangement joins TRBV5-1 to TRBJ2-7; no clear D. The germline CDR1 and CDR2 sequences are SGHRS and YFSETQ. The V end lost 1 base, the J end lost 6 bases, and 5 bases lay between the germline ends. This CDR3 is built from 11 residues. The DNA for the CDR3 is TGCGCCAGCAGCTTGCAGTTCGAGCAGTACTTC. Its protein is CASSLQFEQYF.

The V call is TRBV3-1 (or the pseudogene TRBV3-2), the J call TRBJ2-6; 7 positions agree with TRBD1. CDR1 and CDR2 (germline): LGHDT, YNNKEL (reference sequence). The junction had 2 bases not matched to a gene; V was cut back by 3 bases and J by 0 bases. The CDR3 extends over 16 amino acids. This chain's CDR3 is CASSHDRVSGANVLTF. CDR3 DNA sequence: TGTGCCAGCAGCCACGACAGGGTCTCTGGGGCCAACGTCCTGACTTTC.